These 4 T cell receptor beta chains originate from one sample sequenced in a study of human T cells and chemical hapten exposure. TCRdb called the RACE reads again in MiXCR, with one record for every CDR3 protein. The data contain more than 250,000 distinct CDR3 sequences, 7.5% to 10% of them seen just once; the ten biggest clones take up under 2.5%. Time point of the sample: pre-sensitization, week 0. Regarding treatment: therapeutic diphenylcyclopropenone sensitization with weekly scalp DPC. The source material was whole blood, sampled in connection with sensitization to the hapten diphenylcyclopropenone (DPC). All receptors come from a woman in her thirties or forties with alopecia areata. Some clones in this sample may be carry-over from other donors' samples.

The rearrangement joins TRBV12-3 or TRBV12-4 to TRBJ2-1, with 8 bases fitting TRBD2. The CDR3 is 15 amino acids. V was pared by 5 bases and J by 4 bases, with 7 bases of the junction left unmatched. The CDR3 coding sequence is TGTGCCAGCAGTGTACCGGGACTAGATTACAATGAGCAGTTCTTC. Its translation is CASSVPGLDYNEQFF.

This clonotype was found a few times. The V call is TRBV6-2 or TRBV6-3, the J call TRBJ2-5; TRBD2 is a possible D gene (6 bases). Trimming stripped 1 base from V and 5 bases from J, with 14 bases between. CDR3 length: 15 amino acids. Germline CDR1 MNHEY, CDR2 SVGEGT. CDR3 residues: CASSYYQLAGETQYF. The CDR3 DNA reads TGTGCCAGCAGTTACTATCAACTAGCTGGCGAGACCCAGTACTTC.

In this sample, this clonotype turned up a few times. V usage is TRBV12-3 or TRBV12-4 and J usage is TRBJ1-5, with a possible D match to TRBD1 (5 bases). V lost 0 bases and J lost 0, with 9 bases in between. The CDR3 length is 16 residues. CDR3 amino acids: CASSLAGQISNQPQHF. CDR3 DNA: TGTGCCAGCAGTTTAGCGGGGCAGATTAGCAATCAGCCCCAGCATTTT.

In this sample, this clonotype turned up a few times. The chain carries TRBV12-3 or TRBV12-4 and TRBJ2-7; 7 bases line up with TRBD2. The J segment lost 5 bases and the V segment lost 3 bases, leaving 7 bases of the junction unmatched. CDR3 length: 14 residues. The CDR3, as DNA: TGTGCCAGCAGTTTCCGCGGGGGTCCCGACGAGCAGTACTTC. Translation: CASSFRGGPDEQYF.